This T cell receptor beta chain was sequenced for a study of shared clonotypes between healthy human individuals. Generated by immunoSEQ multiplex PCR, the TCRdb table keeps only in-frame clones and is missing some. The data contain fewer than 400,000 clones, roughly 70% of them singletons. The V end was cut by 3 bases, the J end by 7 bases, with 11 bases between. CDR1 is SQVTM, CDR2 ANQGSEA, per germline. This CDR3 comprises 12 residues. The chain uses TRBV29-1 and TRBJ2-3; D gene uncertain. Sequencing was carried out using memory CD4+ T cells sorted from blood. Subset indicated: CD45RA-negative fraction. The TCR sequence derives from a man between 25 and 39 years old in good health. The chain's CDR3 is CSVDRFKNTQYF. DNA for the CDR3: TGCAGCGTTGACAGGTTTAAAAATACGCAGTATTTT.